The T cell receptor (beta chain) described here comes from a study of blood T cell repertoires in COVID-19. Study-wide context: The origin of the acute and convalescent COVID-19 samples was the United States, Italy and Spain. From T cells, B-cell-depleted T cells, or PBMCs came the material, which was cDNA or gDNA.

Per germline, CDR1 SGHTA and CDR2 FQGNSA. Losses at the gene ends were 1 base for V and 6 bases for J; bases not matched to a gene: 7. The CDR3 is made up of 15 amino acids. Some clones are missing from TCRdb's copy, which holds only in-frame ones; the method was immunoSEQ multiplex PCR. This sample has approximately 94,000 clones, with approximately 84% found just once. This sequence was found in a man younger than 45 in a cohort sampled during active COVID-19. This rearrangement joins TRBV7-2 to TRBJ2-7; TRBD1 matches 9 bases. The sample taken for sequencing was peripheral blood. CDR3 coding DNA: TGTGCCAGCAGCTTAGGTGGGACAGGGAGTCGCGAGCAGTACTTC. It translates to CASSLGGTGSREQYF.